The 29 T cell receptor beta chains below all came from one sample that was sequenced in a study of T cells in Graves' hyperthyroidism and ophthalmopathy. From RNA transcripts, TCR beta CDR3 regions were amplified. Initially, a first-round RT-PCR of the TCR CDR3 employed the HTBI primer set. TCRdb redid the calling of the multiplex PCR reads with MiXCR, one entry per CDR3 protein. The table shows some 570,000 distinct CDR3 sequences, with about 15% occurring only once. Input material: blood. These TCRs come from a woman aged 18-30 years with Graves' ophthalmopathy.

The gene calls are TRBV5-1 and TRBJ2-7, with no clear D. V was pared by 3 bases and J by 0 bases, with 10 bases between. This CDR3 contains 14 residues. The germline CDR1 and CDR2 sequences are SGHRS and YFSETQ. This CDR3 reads CASSSEELSYEQYF. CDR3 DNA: TGCGCCAGCAGCTCAGAGGAGCTCTCCTACGAGCAGTACTTC. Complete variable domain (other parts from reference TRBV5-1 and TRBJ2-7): KAGVTQTPRYLIKTRGQQVTLSCSPISGHRSVSWYQQTPGQGLQFLFEYFSETQRNKGNFPGRFSGRQFSNSRSEMNVSTLELGDSALYLCASSSEELSYEQYFGPGTRLTVT.

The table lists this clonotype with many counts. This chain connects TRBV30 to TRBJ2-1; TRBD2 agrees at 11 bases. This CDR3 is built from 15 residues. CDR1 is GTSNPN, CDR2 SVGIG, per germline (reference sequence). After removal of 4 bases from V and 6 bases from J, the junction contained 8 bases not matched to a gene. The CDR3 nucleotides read TGTGCCTGGACCTTTATAGCGGGGGGGCCCAATGAGCAGTTCTTC. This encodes CAWTFIAGGPNEQFF.

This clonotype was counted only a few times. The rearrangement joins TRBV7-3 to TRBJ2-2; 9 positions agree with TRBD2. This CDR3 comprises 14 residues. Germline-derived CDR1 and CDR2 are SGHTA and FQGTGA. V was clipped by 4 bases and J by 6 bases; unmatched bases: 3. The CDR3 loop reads CASSSGTSPGELFF. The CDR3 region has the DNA TGTGCCAGCAGCTCAGGGACTAGCCCCGGGGAGCTGTTTTTT.

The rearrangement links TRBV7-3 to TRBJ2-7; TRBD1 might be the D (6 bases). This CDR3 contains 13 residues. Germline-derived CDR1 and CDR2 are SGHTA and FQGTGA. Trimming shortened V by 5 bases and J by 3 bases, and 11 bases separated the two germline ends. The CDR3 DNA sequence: TGTGCCAGCAGCCGAGACAGGCGCTACGAGCAGTACTTC. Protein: CASSRDRRYEQYF.

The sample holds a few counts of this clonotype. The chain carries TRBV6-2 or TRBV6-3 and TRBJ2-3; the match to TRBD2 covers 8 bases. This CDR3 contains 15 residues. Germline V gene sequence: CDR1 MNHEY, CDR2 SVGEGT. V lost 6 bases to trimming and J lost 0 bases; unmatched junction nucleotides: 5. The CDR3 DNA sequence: TGTGCCAGCAGGAGACTAGCGCCAAGCACAGATACGCAGTATTTT. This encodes CASRRLAPSTDTQYF.

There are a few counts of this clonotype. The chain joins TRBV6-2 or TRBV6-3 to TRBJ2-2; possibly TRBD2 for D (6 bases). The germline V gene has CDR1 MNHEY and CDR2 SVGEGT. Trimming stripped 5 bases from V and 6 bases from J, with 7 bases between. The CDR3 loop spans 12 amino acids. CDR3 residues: CASSREAGELFF. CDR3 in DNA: TGTGCCAGCAGTAGGGAGGCCGGGGAGCTGTTTTTT.

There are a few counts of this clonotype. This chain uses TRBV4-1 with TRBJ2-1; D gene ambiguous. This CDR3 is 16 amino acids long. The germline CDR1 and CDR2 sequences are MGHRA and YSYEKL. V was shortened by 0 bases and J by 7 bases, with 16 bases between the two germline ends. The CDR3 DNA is TGCGCCAGCAGCCAAGAGGATATGAGTCTCCTGAATGAGCAGTTCTTC. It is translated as CASSQEDMSLLNEQFF.

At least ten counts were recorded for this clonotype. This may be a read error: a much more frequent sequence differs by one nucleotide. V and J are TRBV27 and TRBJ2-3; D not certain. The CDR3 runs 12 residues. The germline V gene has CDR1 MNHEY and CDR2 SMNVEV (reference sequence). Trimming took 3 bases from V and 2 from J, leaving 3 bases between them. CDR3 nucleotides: TGTGCCAGCAGTTTCTTCACAGATACGCAGTATTTT. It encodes CASSFFTDTQYF.

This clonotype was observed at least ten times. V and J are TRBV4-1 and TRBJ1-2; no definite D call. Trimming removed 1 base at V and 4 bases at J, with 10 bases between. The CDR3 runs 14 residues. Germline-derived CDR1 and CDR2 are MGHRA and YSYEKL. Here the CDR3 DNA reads TGCGCCAGCAGCCAAGGACTTAGACCCTATGGCTACACCTTC. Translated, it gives CASSQGLRPYGYTF.

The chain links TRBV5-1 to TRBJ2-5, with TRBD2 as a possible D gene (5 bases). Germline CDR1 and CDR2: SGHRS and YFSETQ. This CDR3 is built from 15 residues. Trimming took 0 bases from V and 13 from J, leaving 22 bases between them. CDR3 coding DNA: TGCGCCAGCAGCTTGGAGTTCCAGCGGAGTCCCCAGATGTACTTC. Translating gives CASSLEFQRSPQMYF.

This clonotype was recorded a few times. The CDR3 region is CASGWENTIYF. CDR3 DNA: TGTGCCAGCGGCTGGGAAAACACCATATATTTT. The chain joins TRBV3-1 to TRBJ1-3; D is ambiguous. Germline CDR1 reads LGHDT; CDR2 reads YNNKEL (reference sequence). The V end lost 8 bases, the J end lost 6 bases, and 8 bases lay between the germline ends. The CDR3 length is 11 residues.

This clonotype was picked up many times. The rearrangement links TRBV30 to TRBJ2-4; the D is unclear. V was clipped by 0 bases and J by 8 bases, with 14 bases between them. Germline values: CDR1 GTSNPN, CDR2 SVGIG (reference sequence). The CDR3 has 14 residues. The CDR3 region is CAWSVTFSADIQYF. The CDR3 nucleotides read TGTGCCTGGAGTGTAACATTTAGTGCTGACATTCAGTACTTC.

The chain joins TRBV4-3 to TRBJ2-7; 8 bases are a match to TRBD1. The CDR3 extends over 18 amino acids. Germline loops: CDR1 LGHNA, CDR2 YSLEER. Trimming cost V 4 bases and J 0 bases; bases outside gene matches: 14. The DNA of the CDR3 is TGCGCCAGCAGCCTCATCGCAGGGCGGGACAGGAGCTCCTACGAGCAGTACTTC. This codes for CASSLIAGRDRSSYEQYF.

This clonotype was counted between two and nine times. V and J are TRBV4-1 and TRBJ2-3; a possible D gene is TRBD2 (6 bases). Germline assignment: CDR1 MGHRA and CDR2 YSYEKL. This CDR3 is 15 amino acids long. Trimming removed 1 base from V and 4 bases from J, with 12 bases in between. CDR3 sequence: CASSQAGSEADTQYF. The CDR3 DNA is TGCGCCAGCAGCCAAGCCGGGAGCGAGGCAGATACGCAGTATTTT.

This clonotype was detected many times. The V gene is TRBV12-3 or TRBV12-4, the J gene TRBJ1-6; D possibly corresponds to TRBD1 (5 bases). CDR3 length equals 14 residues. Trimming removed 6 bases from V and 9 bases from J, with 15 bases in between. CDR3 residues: CASSRGDPSSPLHF. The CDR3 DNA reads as TGTGCCAGCAGCCGAGGGGACCCCTCTTCACCCCTCCACTTT.

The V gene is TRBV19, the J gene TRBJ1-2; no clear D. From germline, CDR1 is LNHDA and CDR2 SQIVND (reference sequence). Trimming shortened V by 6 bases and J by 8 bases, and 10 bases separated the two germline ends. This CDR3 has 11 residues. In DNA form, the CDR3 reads TGTGCCAGTAGCTGGGGAACAGGCTACACCTTC. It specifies CASSWGTGYTF.

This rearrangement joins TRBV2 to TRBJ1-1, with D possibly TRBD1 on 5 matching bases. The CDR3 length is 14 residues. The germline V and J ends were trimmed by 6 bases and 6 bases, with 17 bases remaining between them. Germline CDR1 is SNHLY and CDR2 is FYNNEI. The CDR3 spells CASSVEGLGAEAFF. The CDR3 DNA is TGTGCCAGCAGCGTTGAGGGACTGGGGGCTGAAGCTTTCTTT. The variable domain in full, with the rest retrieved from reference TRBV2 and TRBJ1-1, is EPEVTQTPSHQVTQMGQEVILRCVPISNHLYFYWYRQILGQKVEFLVSFYNNEISEKSEIFDDQFSVERPDGSNFTLKIRSTKLEDSAMYFCASSVEGLGAEAFFGQGTRLTVV.

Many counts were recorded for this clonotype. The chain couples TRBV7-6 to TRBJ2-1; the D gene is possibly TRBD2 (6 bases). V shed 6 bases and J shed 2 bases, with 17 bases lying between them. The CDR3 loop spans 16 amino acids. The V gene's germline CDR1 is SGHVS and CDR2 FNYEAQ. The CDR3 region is CASRVEAGGTYNEQFF. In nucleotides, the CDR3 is TGTGCCAGCAGAGTAGAGGCCGGGGGTACCTACAATGAGCAGTTCTTC.

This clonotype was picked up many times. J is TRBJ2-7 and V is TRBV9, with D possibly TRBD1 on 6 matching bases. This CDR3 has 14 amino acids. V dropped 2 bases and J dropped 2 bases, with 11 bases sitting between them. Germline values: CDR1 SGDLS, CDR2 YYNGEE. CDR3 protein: CASSVAGDPYEQYF. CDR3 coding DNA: TGTGCCAGCAGCGTGGCAGGGGACCCCTACGAGCAGTACTTC.

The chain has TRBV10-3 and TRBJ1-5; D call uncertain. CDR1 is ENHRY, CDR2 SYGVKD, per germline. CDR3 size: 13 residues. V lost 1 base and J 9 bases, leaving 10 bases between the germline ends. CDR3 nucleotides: TGTGCCATCAGTGAGTATGAACCATCGCCCCAGCATTTT. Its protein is CAISEYEPSPQHF.

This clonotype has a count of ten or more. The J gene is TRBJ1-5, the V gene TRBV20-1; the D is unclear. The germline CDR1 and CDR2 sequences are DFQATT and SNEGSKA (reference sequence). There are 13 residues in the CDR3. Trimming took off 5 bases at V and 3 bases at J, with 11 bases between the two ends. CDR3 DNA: TGCAGTGCTGGCGGGAGGGTCAATCAGCCCCAGCATTTT. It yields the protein CSAGGRVNQPQHF.

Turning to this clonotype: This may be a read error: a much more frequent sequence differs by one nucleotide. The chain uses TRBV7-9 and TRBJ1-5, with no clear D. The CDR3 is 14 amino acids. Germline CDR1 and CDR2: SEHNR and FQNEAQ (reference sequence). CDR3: CASSLVAGNQPRHF. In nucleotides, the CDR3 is TGTGCCAGCAGCTTAGTAGCGGGCAATCAGCCCCGGCATTTT.

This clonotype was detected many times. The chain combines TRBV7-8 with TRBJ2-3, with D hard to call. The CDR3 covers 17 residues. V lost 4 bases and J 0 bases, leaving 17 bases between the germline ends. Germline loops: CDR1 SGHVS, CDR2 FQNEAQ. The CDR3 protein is CASSSLATPTSTDTQYF. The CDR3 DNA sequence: TGTGCCAGCAGCTCACTCGCGACACCTACTAGCACAGATACGCAGTATTTT.

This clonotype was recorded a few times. The CDR3 protein is CASSQLGHISGRNANTGELFF. The CDR3 coding sequence is TGTGCCAGCAGCCAATTAGGACACATTAGCGGGAGGAACGCGAACACCGGGGAGCTGTTTTTT. The chain links TRBV3-1 to TRBJ2-2, with 10 nucleotides matching TRBD2. The CDR3 has 21 amino acids. Germline-derived CDR1 and CDR2 are LGHDT and YNNKEL (reference sequence). Trimming took 2 bases from V and 0 from J; bases not matched to a gene: 15.

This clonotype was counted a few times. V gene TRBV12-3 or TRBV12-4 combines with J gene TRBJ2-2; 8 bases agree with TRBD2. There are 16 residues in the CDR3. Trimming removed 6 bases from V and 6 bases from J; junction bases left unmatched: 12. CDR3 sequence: CASSPSGGLPAGELFF. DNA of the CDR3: TGTGCCAGCAGCCCGAGCGGGGGTCTCCCCGCCGGGGAGCTGTTTTTT.

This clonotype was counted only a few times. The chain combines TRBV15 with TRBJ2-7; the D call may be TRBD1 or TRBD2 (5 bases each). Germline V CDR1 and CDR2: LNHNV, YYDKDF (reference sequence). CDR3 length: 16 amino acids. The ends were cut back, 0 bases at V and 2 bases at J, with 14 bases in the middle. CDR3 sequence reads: CATSRDRGFSTYEQYF. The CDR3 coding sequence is TGTGCCACCAGCAGAGATCGGGGCTTTTCTACCTACGAGCAGTACTTC.

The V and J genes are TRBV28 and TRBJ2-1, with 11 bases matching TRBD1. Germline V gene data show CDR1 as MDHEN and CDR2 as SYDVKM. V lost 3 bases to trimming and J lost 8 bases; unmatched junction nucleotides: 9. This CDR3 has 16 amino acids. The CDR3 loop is CASSLIGWTGGDEQFF. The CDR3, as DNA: TGTGCCAGCAGTTTGATTGGGTGGACAGGGGGCGATGAGCAGTTCTTC.

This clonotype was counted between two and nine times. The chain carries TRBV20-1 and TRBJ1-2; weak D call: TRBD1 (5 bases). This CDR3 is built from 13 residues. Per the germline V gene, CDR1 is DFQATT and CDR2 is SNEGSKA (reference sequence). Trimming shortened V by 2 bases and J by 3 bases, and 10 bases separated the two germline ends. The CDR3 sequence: CSARIREHYGYTF. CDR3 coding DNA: TGCAGTGCTAGAATCAGGGAGCACTATGGCTACACCTTC.

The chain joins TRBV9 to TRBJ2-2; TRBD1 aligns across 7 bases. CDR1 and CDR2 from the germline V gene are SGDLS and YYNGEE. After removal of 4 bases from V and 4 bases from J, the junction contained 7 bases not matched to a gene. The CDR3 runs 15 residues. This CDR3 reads CASSPTGFTTGELFF. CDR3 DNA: TGTGCCAGCAGCCCGACAGGGTTTACCACCGGGGAGCTGTTTTTT.